Shown below are 4 T cell receptor beta chains from a single sample sequenced in a study of CD8 T cells in ankylosing spondylitis. Study-level points and caveats: Blood from ankylosing spondylitis patients appeared to carry a characteristic eight-variant TCR beta motif.

The antigens for these receptors are not known. TCRdb ran MiXCR on the 5' RACE reads and lists one entry per CDR3 protein. There are over 400,000 distinct CDR3 sequences in the sample; roughly 26% occur only once, and 0.89% lies in the top ten. The sequenced material came from blood, either unsorted or a sorted T cell fraction (not recorded which). The receptors were gathered from a male donor with ankylosing spondylitis.

The chain recombines TRBV6-2 or TRBV6-3 with TRBJ2-7; D uncertain. CDR1 and CDR2 from the germline V gene are MNHEY and SVGEGT. This CDR3 is built from 12 residues. Trimming shortened V by 0 bases and J by 4 bases, and 4 bases separated the two germline ends. As DNA, the CDR3 is TGTGCCAGCAGTTACTCGACATACGAGCAGTACTTC. Translated: CASSYSTYEQYF.

V gene TRBV19 combines with J gene TRBJ1-5; a possible D gene is TRBD1 (5 bases). Trimming pared 4 bases from V and 1 base from J, leaving 11 bases between. The CDR3 consists of 15 residues. Germline CDR1 and CDR2: LNHDA and SQIVND (reference sequence). The CDR3 loop is CASSTGLGSNQPQHF. DNA for the CDR3: TGTGCCAGTAGTACAGGGTTGGGAAGCAATCAGCCCCAGCATTTT.

The rearrangement joins TRBV7-9 to TRBJ1-4; tentatively, D is TRBD1 (5 bases). V was cut by 6 bases and J by 8 bases, with 13 bases left in between. CDR1 and CDR2 (germline): SEHNR, FQNEAQ (reference sequence). There are 13 residues in the CDR3. CDR3 DNA: TGTGCCAGCAGACCAGACAGTTGGGAAAAACTGTTTTTT. This translates into CASRPDSWEKLFF.

This clonotype was observed a handful of times. The rearrangement links TRBV20-1 to TRBJ2-1; 8 bases agree with TRBD2. V dropped 0 bases and J dropped 3; count of bases not matched to a gene: 4. Germline V gene data show CDR1 as DFQATT and CDR2 as SNEGSKA (reference sequence). This CDR3 has 15 amino acids. This CDR3 reads CSARDIREGYNEQFF. The CDR3 nucleotides are TGCAGTGCTAGAGATATCCGGGAGGGCTACAATGAGCAGTTCTTC.